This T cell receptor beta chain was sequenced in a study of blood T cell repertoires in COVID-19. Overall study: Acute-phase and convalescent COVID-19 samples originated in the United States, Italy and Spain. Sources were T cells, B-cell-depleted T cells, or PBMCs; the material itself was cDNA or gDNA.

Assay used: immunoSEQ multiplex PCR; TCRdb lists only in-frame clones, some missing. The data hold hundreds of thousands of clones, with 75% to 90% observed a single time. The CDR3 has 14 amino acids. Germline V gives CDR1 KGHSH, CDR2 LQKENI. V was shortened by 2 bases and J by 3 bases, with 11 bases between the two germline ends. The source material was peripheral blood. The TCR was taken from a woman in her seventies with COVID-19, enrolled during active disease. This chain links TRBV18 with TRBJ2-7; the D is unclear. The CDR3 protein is CASSPMQESYEQYF. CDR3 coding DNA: TGTGCCAGCTCACCAATGCAAGAGAGCTACGAGCAGTACTTC.